The 26 T cell receptor beta chains given below trace back to one sample, sequenced in a study of STAT5B mutations in CD4+ large granular lymphocyte leukemia. The assay was immunoSEQ multiplex PCR, and TCRdb's table has in-frame clones only and misses some. Among more than 35,000 clones listed, over 75% were seen once. Material for sequencing was CD4+ T cells from blood buffy coats. The receptors originated from a human donor in good health.

This chain links TRBV4-1 with TRBJ1-2; the D is unclear. The CDR3 loop spans 14 amino acids. The germline V gene has CDR1 MGHRA and CDR2 YSYEKL. V was shortened by 0 bases and J by 7 bases, with 12 bases between the two germline ends. The CDR3 here is CASSQDLGVSGYTF. As DNA, the CDR3 is TGCGCCAGCAGCCAAGATCTGGGAGTTTCTGGCTACACCTTC.

The chain carries TRBV10-3 and TRBJ1-2, with 7 bases that match TRBD1. Per the germline V gene, CDR1 is ENHRY and CDR2 is SYGVKD. The CDR3 has 14 amino acids. V dropped 3 bases and J dropped 5; count of bases not matched to a gene: 6. CDR3 sequence reads: CAISDSTGKYGYTF. For the CDR3, the DNA is TGTGCCATCAGTGACTCGACAGGGAAATATGGCTACACCTTC.

The chain is built from TRBV28 and TRBJ2-7; TRBD1 or TRBD2 may be the D gene (7 bases each). Looked up from germline, CDR1 is MDHEN and CDR2 is SYDVKM. The CDR3 is made up of 16 amino acids. Trimming removed 7 bases from V and 4 bases from J, with 23 bases in between. CDR3: CASNRGGGRRAYEQYF. CDR3 nucleotides: TGTGCCAGCAATCGAGGGGGCGGGAGACGGGCGTACGAGCAGTACTTC.

The gene calls are TRBV19 and TRBJ2-7, with 9 bases identical to TRBD1. Per the germline V gene, CDR1 is LNHDA and CDR2 is SQIVND (reference sequence). The CDR3 length is 13 residues. Trimming removed 5 bases from V and 7 bases from J; junction bases left unmatched: 6. The CDR3 sequence: CASSPTGTGEQYF. CDR3 coding DNA: TGTGCCAGTAGTCCGACAGGGACAGGGGAGCAGTACTTC. The entire variable domain, with the rest obtained from reference TRBV19 and TRBJ2-7, is as follows: DGGITQSPKYLFRKEGQNVTLSCEQNLNHDAMYWYRQDPGQGLRLIYYSQIVNDFQKGDIAEGYSVSREKKESFPLTVTSAQKNPTAFYLCASSPTGTGEQYFGPGTRLTVT.

The chain uses TRBV25-1 and TRBJ2-7; D not certain. CDR3 length: 12 residues. Trimming left V 5 bases short and J 2 bases short, with 7 bases between. Germline CDR1 is MGHDK and CDR2 is SYGVNS. The CDR3 loop is CASSRTAYEQYF. DNA of the CDR3: TGTGCCAGCAGTCGAACAGCCTACGAGCAGTACTTC.

The V and J genes are TRBV28 and TRBJ2-1; 11 bases map to TRBD2. CDR1 and CDR2 (germline): MDHEN, SYDVKM. CDR3 size: 15 residues. With V trimmed by 6 bases and J by 0 bases, 1 base remained unmatched. CDR3 bases: TGTGCCAGCAGCGGGACTAGCGGCTCCTACAATGAGCAGTTCTTC. Residues: CASSGTSGSYNEQFF.

This clone came up once. V gene TRBV25-1 combines with J gene TRBJ2-2, with a possible D match to TRBD2 (6 bases). With 7 bases removed from V and 0 bases from J, the gap between germline ends came to 12 bases. CDR1 and CDR2 from the germline V gene are MGHDK and SYGVNS. CDR3 size: 15 residues. The CDR3 DNA follows: TGTGCCAGCACTCCCGTAGCGGCGAACACCGGGGAGCTGTTTTTT. This gives the protein CASTPVAANTGELFF.

This rearrangement joins TRBV11-2 to TRBJ2-1, with TRBD2 identical over 11 bases. Germline-derived CDR1 and CDR2 are SGHAT and FQNNGV. Losses at the gene ends were 5 bases for V and 4 bases for J; bases not matched to a gene: 4. This CDR3 is built from 15 residues. The chain's CDR3 is CASSPGLAEYNEQFF. The CDR3, as DNA: TGTGCCAGCAGCCCGGGACTAGCGGAATACAATGAGCAGTTCTTC.

The J gene is TRBJ1-4, the V gene TRBV27; tentatively, D is TRBD1 (6 bases). This CDR3 has 15 amino acids. The ends were cut back, 8 bases at V and 8 bases at J, with 21 bases in the middle. Germline loops: CDR1 MNHEY, CDR2 SMNVEV (reference sequence). The CDR3 bases are TGTGCCAGCGGGGGGCAGGGCGCGTCGAGGGAAAAACTGTTTTTT. This codes for CASGGQGASREKLFF.

As concerns this clone: At the DNA level, this CDR3 is encoded by other sequences in the same sample as well. The chain uses TRBV19 and TRBJ1-5, with 7 bases identical to TRBD1. Trimming cost V 5 bases and J 2 bases; bases outside gene matches: 3. Germline CDR1 and CDR2: LNHDA and SQIVND (reference sequence). The CDR3 totals 14 residues. DNA of the CDR3: TGTGCCAGTAGTTCAACAGGGGGCAATCAGCCCCAGCATTTT. As protein: CASSSTGGNQPQHF.

V gene TRBV29-1 combines with J gene TRBJ1-5; no clear D gene. V was clipped by 7 bases and J by 6 bases, with 13 bases between them. CDR3 length: 12 amino acids. Germline values: CDR1 SQVTM, CDR2 ANQGSEA. The CDR3 DNA reads TGCAGCGACTGCGTGGGATTTCAGCCCCAGCATTTT. It yields the protein CSDCVGFQPQHF.

The J gene is TRBJ1-1, the V gene TRBV5-4; D possibly corresponds to TRBD1 (5 bases). The CDR3 contains 15 residues. CDR1 and CDR2 (germline): SGHNT, YYREEE (reference sequence). Trimming stripped 0 bases from V and 4 bases from J, with 13 bases between. The CDR3 spells CASSLGGGEGTEAFF. The CDR3 region has the DNA TGTGCCAGCAGCTTGGGGGGGGGAGAGGGCACTGAAGCTTTCTTT.

This clone was counted a few times. The chain uses TRBV7-2 and TRBJ1-3; 9 nucleotides align to TRBD1. The length of the CDR3 is 15 residues. Unmatched junction bases numbered 5, after V lost 5 bases and J lost 3 bases. Germline V gives CDR1 SGHTA, CDR2 FQGNSA. The CDR3 bases are TGTGCCAGCAGCACACAGGGGGCGAGTGGAAACACCATATATTTT. Protein sequence: CASSTQGASGNTIYF.

CDR3 nucleotide sequence: TGCGCCAGCAGCTTTGGAGTGGAAGAGACCCAGTACTTC. The encoded protein is CASSFGVEETQYF. The rearrangement links TRBV5-1 to TRBJ2-5; D unclear. CDR1 is SGHRS and CDR2 is YFSETQ in the germline V gene. Trimming took 2 bases from V and 3 from J, leaving 8 bases between them. This CDR3 contains 13 residues.

V and J are TRBV13 and TRBJ1-2, with 8 bases fitting TRBD1. The CDR3 spans 13 residues. CDR1 is PRHDT, CDR2 FYEKMQ, per germline (reference sequence). The ends lost 4 bases at V and 8 bases at J; junction bases unmatched: 6. The CDR3 spells CASSSSDRDGYTF. The CDR3 nucleotides read TGTGCCAGCAGCTCCTCGGACAGGGACGGCTACACCTTC.

This rearrangement joins TRBV28 to TRBJ2-7; TRBD1 is a possible D gene (5 bases). CDR3 length: 11 residues. Germline CDR1 is MDHEN and CDR2 is SYDVKM. Trimming pared 7 bases from V and 4 bases from J, leaving 8 bases between. The CDR3 coding sequence is TGTGCCAGCACCGACAGTTACGAGCAGTACTTC. Protein: CASTDSYEQYF. Full variable domain (missing parts from reference TRBV28 and TRBJ2-7): DVKVTQSSRYLVKRTGEKVFLECVQDMDHENMFWYRQDPGLGLRLIYFSYDVKMKEKGDIPEGYSVSREKKERFSLILESASTNQTSMYLCASTDSYEQYFGPGTRLTVT.

The chain uses TRBV5-4 and TRBJ2-1; D is ambiguous. The CDR3 has 13 residues. The ends were cut back, 2 bases at V and 7 bases at J, with 10 bases in the middle. Germline values: CDR1 SGHNT, CDR2 YYREEE (reference sequence). CDR3 in DNA: TGTGCCAGCAGCTTAGCTACCGGGAATGAGCAGTTCTTC. This sequence encodes CASSLATGNEQFF.

The V and J genes are TRBV10-3 and TRBJ2-3, with D unresolved. The CDR3 length is 15 residues. Germline V gene lookup returns CDR1 ENHRY and CDR2 SYGVKD. The V gene lost 4 bases and the J gene lost 1 base, with 12 bases spanning the gap. CDR3 amino acids: CAISGATLGTDTQYF. The DNA for the CDR3 is TGTGCCATCAGTGGGGCCACCTTAGGCACAGATACGCAGTATTTT.

The rearrangement uses TRBV29-1 and TRBJ2-4; the D gene is possibly TRBD2 (5 bases). The germline V gene has CDR1 SQVTM and CDR2 ANQGSEA. This CDR3 contains 13 residues. V dropped 8 bases and J dropped 1 base, with 12 bases sitting between them. CDR3 residues: CSIATGAKNIQYF. In DNA, the CDR3 is TGCAGCATTGCGACGGGGGCCAAAAACATTCAGTACTTC. The complete variable domain, with remaining parts taken from reference TRBV29-1 and TRBJ2-4, reads SAVISQKPSRDICQRGTSLTIQCQVDSQVTMMFWYRQQPGQSLTLIATANQGSEATYESGFVIDKFPISRPNLTFSTLTVSNMSPEDSSIYLCSIATGAKNIQYFGAGTRLSVL.

This rearrangement joins TRBV7-9 to TRBJ2-5, with D possibly TRBD2 on 6 matching bases. The length of the CDR3 is 14 residues. Trimming took 0 bases from V and 4 from J, leaving 9 bases between them. Germline V gives CDR1 SEHNR, CDR2 FQNEAQ (reference sequence). The CDR3 DNA reads TGTGCCAGCAGCTTAGCGCGGGATGGAGAGACCCAGTACTTC. Translation: CASSLARDGETQYF.

The chain recombines TRBV11-1 with TRBJ2-1, with D unclear. Trimming cost V 5 bases and J 5 bases, with 13 bases left between them. From germline, CDR1 is SGHAT and CDR2 FQDESV (reference sequence). The CDR3 is 14 residues long. The CDR3 DNA is TGTGCCAGCAGCGTATCTTGGGCTAACAATGAGCAGTTCTTC. It translates to CASSVSWANNEQFF.

This clone was counted once. This chain joins TRBV5-1 and TRBJ2-3; possibly TRBD2 for D (6 bases). CDR1 is SGHRS and CDR2 is YFSETQ in the germline V gene. V was clipped by 2 bases and J by 3 bases, with 10 bases between them. The CDR3 has 14 residues. In nucleotides, the CDR3 is TGCGCCAGCAGCTTTGGGGGAGGTACAGATACGCAGTATTTT. It is translated as CASSFGGGTDTQYF. Together with reference TRBV5-1 and TRBJ2-3, the CDR3 gives the full variable domain: KAGVTQTPRYLIKTRGQQVTLSCSPISGHRSVSWYQQTPGQGLQFLFEYFSETQRNKGNFPGRFSGRQFSNSRSEMNVSTLELGDSALYLCASSFGGGTDTQYFGPGTRLTVL.

This chain links TRBV5-1 with TRBJ2-2; TRBD1 agrees at 7 bases. Germline V CDR1 and CDR2: SGHRS, YFSETQ. The CDR3 has 15 amino acids. With 0 bases clipped from V and 3 bases from J, the junction kept 2 bases outside the gene matches. This CDR3 is CASSLAGGDTGELFF. DNA for the CDR3: TGCGCCAGCAGCTTGGCAGGGGGAGACACCGGGGAGCTGTTTTTT.

The chain joins TRBV5-1 to TRBJ2-7, with D perhaps matching TRBD1 (6 bases). The germline V and J ends were trimmed by 4 bases and 3 bases, with 17 bases remaining between them. This CDR3 has 15 residues. In germline, CDR1 is SGHRS, CDR2 YFSETQ. CDR3 coding DNA: TGCGCCAGCAGCCGCGAAGGGACGGGACACTACGAGCAGTACTTC. It is translated as CASSREGTGHYEQYF.

J is TRBJ1-2 and V is TRBV7-3; 8 bases match TRBD1. CDR3 size: 15 residues. The germline V gene has CDR1 SGHTA and CDR2 FQGTGA. Germline trimming cut 5 bases from V and 7 bases from J; bases unmatched to any gene: 12. The CDR3 is CASSNRDRRLGGYTF. The DNA for the CDR3 is TGTGCCAGCAGCAACCGGGACAGGAGGTTGGGTGGCTACACCTTC.

V and J are TRBV14 and TRBJ2-7; D tentatively fits TRBD1 or TRBD2 (5 bases each). The length of the CDR3 is 18 residues. Germline V gene sequence: CDR1 SGHDN, CDR2 FVKESK. V lost 4 bases and J 5 bases, leaving 27 bases between the germline ends. CDR3 residues: CASSPQAYRRNGAHEQYF. CDR3 in DNA: TGTGCCAGCAGCCCCCAGGCTTACCGCCGGAACGGGGCTCACGAGCAGTACTTC.